This T cell receptor (beta chain) originates from a study of STAT5B mutations in CD4+ large granular lymphocyte leukemia. V dropped 8 bases and J dropped 1 base, with 15 bases sitting between them. The V gene's germline CDR1 is WSHSY and CDR2 SAAADI. CDR3 length equals 14 residues. In the study's own analysis: Productive clonotypes were detectable down to 2.59 x 10-5 frequency. The assay was immunoSEQ multiplex PCR, and TCRdb's table has in-frame clones only and misses some. That table gives V, J and clone size, and the DNA gave D and trimming. The sample contains approximately 28,000 clones, 70% to 90% of which appear only once.

Sequenced sample: CD4+ T cells from blood buffy coats. The chain carries TRBV10-2 and TRBJ2-7; no firm D call. This sequence was found in a human donor in good health. The CDR3 DNA follows: TGCGCCAGCCCTGAAAGATTTCGGTCCTACGAGCAGTACTTC. Translating it yields CASPERFRSYEQYF.